This T cell receptor beta chain appears in the sequencing data of a study of blood T cell repertoires in COVID-19. Study at large: Material from acute and convalescent COVID-19 was sourced from the United States, Italy and Spain.

This CDR3 has 14 amino acids. V lost 1 base to trimming and J lost 1 base, with 8 bases between them. Per the germline V gene, CDR1 is LNHDA and CDR2 is SQIVND (reference sequence). As processed by the authors: Scientists estimated how many nucleated cells there were by amplifying reference gene primers. Some clones are missing from TCRdb's copy, which holds only in-frame ones; the method was immunoSEQ multiplex PCR. Clone size and the V and J calls come from that table; the DNA yielded D and trimming. The sample lists around 250,000 clones, around 86% occurring once. This TCR derives from a young woman with active or convalescent COVID-19. Source material: peripheral blood. The rearrangement joins TRBV19 to TRBJ2-7, with D hard to call. Here the CDR3 DNA reads TGTGCCAGTAGTATAGGTGGCAGTTCCTACGAGCAGTACTTC. Amino acid sequence: CASSIGGSSYEQYF.